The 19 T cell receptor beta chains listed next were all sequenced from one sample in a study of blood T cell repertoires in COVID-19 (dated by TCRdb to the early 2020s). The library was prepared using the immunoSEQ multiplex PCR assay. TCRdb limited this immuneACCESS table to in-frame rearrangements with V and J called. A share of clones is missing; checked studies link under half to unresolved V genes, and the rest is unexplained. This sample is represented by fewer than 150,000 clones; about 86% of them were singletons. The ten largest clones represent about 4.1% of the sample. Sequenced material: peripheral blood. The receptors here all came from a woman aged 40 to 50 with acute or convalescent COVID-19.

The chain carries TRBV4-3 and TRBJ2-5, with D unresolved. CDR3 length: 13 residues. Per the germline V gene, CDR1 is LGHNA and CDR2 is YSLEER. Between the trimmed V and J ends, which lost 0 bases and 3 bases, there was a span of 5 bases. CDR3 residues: CASSQDRKETQYF. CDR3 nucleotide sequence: TGCGCCAGCAGCCAAGACAGAAAAGAGACCCAGTACTTC.

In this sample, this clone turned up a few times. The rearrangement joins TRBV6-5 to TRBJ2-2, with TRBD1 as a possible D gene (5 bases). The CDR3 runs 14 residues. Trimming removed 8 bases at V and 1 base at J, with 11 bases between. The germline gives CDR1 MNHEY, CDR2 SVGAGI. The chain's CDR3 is CASRRQMNTGELFF. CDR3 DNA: TGTGCCAGCCGGAGACAGATGAACACCGGGGAGCTGTTTTTT.

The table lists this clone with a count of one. CDR3 amino acids: CASSSSSVETQYF. Written as DNA, the CDR3 is TGTGCCAGCAGCTCCAGTAGCGTCGAGACCCAGTACTTC. The chain has TRBV7-9 and TRBJ2-5; TRBD2 is a possible D gene (5 bases). The CDR3 has 13 amino acids. The germline V and J ends were trimmed by 4 bases and 5 bases, with 11 bases remaining between them. Germline V gives CDR1 SEHNR, CDR2 FQNEAQ (reference sequence).

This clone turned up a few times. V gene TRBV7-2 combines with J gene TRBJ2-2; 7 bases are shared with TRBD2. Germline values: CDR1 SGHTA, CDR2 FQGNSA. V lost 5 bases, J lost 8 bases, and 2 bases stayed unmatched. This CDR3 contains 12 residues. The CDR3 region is CASSGRVGELFF. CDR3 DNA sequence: TGTGCCAGCAGCGGGAGGGTGGGGGAGCTGTTTTTT.

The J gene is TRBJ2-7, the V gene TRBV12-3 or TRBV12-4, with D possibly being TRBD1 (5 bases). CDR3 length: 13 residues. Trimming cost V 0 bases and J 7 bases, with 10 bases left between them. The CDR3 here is CASSLATVREQYF. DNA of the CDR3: TGTGCCAGCAGTTTAGCGACAGTTCGGGAGCAGTACTTC.

CDR3 nucleotide sequence: TGTGCCACCAGCAGAGATAGGGGCCTTAGCGGAGTAAACAAGAATGAGCAGTTCTTC. As protein: CATSRDRGLSGVNKNEQFF. The J gene is TRBJ2-1, the V gene TRBV15; TRBD2 is a possible D gene (6 bases). Trimming took off 0 bases at V and 7 bases at J, with 25 bases between the two ends. The CDR3 contains 19 residues. Per germline, CDR1 LNHNV and CDR2 YYDKDF (reference sequence).

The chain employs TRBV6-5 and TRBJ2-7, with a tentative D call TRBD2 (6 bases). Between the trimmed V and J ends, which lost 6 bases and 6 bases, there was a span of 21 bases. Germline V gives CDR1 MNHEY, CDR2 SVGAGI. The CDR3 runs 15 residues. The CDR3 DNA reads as TGTGCCAGCAGGCTGCTAGCCCTCCCGGAGGGCGAGCAGTACTTC. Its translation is CASRLLALPEGEQYF.

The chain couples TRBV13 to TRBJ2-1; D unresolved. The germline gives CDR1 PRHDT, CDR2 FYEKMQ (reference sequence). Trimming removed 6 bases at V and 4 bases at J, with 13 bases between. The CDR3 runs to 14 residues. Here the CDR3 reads CASSMTTGYNEQFF. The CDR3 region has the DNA TGTGCCAGCAGTATGACGACTGGATACAATGAGCAGTTCTTC.

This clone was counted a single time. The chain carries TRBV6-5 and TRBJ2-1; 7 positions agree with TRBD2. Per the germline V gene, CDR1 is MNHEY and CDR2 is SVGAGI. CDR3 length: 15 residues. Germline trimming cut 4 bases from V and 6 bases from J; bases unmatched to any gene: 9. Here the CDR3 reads CASSFFAGESNEQFF. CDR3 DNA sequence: TGTGCCAGCAGTTTCTTCGCGGGAGAGTCCAATGAGCAGTTCTTC.

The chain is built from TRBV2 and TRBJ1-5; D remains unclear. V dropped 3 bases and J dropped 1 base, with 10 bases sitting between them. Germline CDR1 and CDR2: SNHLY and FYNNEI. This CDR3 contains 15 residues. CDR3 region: CASSDLRVSNQPQHF. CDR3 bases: TGTGCCAGCAGTGATTTGCGGGTAAGCAATCAGCCCCAGCATTTT.

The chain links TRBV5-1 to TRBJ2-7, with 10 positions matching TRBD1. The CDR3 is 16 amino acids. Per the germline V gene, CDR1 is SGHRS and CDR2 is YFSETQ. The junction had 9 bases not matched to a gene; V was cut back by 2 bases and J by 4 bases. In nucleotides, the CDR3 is TGCGCCAGCAGCTTCTCGGGACAGGGGCTCCATTACGAGCAGTACTTC. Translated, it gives CASSFSGQGLHYEQYF.

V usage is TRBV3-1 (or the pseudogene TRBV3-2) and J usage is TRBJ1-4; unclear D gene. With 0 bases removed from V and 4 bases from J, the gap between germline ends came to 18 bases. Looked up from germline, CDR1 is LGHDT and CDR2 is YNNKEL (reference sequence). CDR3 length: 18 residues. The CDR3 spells CASSQEFWDGGGNEKLFF. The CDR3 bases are TGTGCCAGCAGCCAAGAATTTTGGGATGGCGGAGGTAATGAAAAACTGTTTTTT.

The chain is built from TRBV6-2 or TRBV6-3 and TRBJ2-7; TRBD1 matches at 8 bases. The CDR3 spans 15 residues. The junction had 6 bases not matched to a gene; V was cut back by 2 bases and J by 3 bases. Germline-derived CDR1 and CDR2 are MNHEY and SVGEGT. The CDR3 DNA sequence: TGTGCCAGCAGTTACCCCGGGACAGGTGTCTACGAGCAGTACTTC. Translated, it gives CASSYPGTGVYEQYF.

CDR3 nucleotides: TGTGCCAGCAGGCTAATGGGACAGGGGAGTGAGGCCCAGCATTTT. It specifies CASRLMGQGSEAQHF. The chain employs TRBV2 and TRBJ1-5; 10 bases map to TRBD1. Germline CDR1 and CDR2: SNHLY and FYNNEI. The CDR3 is 15 amino acids. V shed 6 bases, J shed 11 bases, and the junction held 13 bases outside the gene matches. The entire variable domain, with the rest obtained from reference TRBV2 and TRBJ1-5, is as follows: EPEVTQTPSHQVTQMGQEVILRCVPISNHLYFYWYRQILGQKVEFLVSFYNNEISEKSEIFDDQFSVERPDGSNFTLKIRSTKLEDSAMYFCASRLMGQGSEAQHFGDGTRLSIL.

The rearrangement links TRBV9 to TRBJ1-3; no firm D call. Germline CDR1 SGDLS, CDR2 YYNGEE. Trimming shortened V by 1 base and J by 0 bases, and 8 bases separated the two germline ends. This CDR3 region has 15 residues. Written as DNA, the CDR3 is TGTGCCAGCAGCGTAAGGGAGTTCTCTGGAAACACCATATATTTT. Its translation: CASSVREFSGNTIYF.

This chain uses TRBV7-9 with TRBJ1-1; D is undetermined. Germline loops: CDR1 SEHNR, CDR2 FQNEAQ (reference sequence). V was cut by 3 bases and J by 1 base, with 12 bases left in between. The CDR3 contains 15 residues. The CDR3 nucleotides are TGTGCCAGCAGCTTTCAGATTGTCTCGAACACTGAAGCTTTCTTT. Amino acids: CASSFQIVSNTEAFF.

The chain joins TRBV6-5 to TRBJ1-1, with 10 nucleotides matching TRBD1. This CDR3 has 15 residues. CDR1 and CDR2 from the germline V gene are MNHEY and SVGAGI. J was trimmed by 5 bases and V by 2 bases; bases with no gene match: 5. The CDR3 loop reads CASSYIAGQGTEAFF. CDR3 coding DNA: TGTGCCAGCAGTTACATCGCGGGACAGGGGACTGAAGCTTTCTTT.

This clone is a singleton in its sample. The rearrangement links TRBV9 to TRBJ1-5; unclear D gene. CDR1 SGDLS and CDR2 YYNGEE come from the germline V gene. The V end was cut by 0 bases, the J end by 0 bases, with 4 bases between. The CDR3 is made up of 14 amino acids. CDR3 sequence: CASSVGLSNQPQHF. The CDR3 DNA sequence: TGTGCCAGCAGCGTAGGACTTAGCAATCAGCCCCAGCATTTT.

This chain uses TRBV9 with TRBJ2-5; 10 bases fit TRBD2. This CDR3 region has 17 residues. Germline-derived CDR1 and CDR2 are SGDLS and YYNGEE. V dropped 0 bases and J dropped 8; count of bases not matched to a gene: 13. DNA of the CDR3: TGTGCCAGCAGCGTAGGGAAGCGGGGGGGAGCCCAAGGAACCCAGTACTTC. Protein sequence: CASSVGKRGGAQGTQYF. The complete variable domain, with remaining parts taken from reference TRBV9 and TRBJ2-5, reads DSGVTQTPKHLITATGQRVTLRCSPRSGDLSVYWYQQSLDQGLQFLIQYYNGEERAKGNILERFSAQQFPDLHSELNLSSLELGDSALYFCASSVGKRGGAQGTQYFGPGTRLLVL.